This T cell receptor beta chain was sequenced for a study of CD8+CD57+ T cells in acquired aplastic anemia. Patients picked for sequencing had shown CD8+CD57+ cell expansion detected by flow cytometry. As a group, the patients uniformly had severe acquired aplastic anemia. The template for TCR beta VDJ and CDR3 sequence profiling was genomic DNA. Using its own MiXCR run on the reads, TCRdb lists one record per CDR3 protein. The sample lists about 58,000 distinct CDR3 sequences, approximately 52% occurring once. Per the germline V gene, CDR1 is SGHKS and CDR2 is YYEKEE (reference sequence). The CDR3 consists of 15 residues. In its sample, this clonotype was seen once. It may be a read error: a sequence one base away is much more abundant.

The sequencing sample was made of sorted CD4+, CD8+, or CD8+CD57+ T cells (not recorded which) from PBMCs. The rearrangement joins TRBV5-5 to TRBJ2-6; possible D gene TRBD1, 5 bases. The source of this sequence is a human donor with aplastic anemia. As DNA, the CDR3 is TGTGCCAGCAGACCTGGACAAGCTGGGGCCAACATCCTGACTTTC. Its translation: CASRPGQAGANILTF.